This T cell receptor (beta chain) came from a study of blood T cell repertoires in COVID-19. Germline V CDR1 and CDR2: SQVTM, ANQGSEA. This CDR3 region has 13 residues. With 4 bases removed from V and 6 bases from J, the gap between germline ends came to 13 bases. The protocol was immunoSEQ multiplex PCR, while the TCRdb copy is restricted to in-frame clones and leaves out a portion. The repertoire includes fewer than 400,000 clones, 85% to 90% of them detected once, and about 2.9% sits in the top ten. Input material: peripheral blood. The source of this sequence is a human donor in a cohort sampled during active COVID-19. The V gene is TRBV29-1, the J gene TRBJ1-5; TRBD1 is a possible D gene (5 bases). CDR3 bases: TGCAGCGTTGTGGACATTCTGGGTCAGCCCCAGCATTTT. Amino acids: CSVVDILGQPQHF. Looking up the rest from reference TRBV29-1 and TRBJ1-5 gives the full variable domain: SAVISQKPSRDICQRGTSLTIQCQVDSQVTMMFWYRQQPGQSLTLIATANQGSEATYESGFVIDKFPISRPNLTFSTLTVSNMSPEDSSIYLCSVVDILGQPQHFGDGTRLSIL.